A single sample is the source of the 32 T cell receptor beta chains below, sequenced in a study of early T cells in non-severe SARS-CoV-2 infection. TCRdb re-derived calls from the 5' RACE reads in MiXCR, one entry per CDR3 protein. The sample has about 81,000 distinct CDR3 sequences; 5% to 7% are singletons. The material sequenced was whole blood. All receptors come from an adult who was a healthcare worker with PCR-confirmed SARS-CoV-2 infection or an uninfected control (not recorded which).

This clonotype was observed a few times. CDR3 protein: CASRRPSGYEQFF. In DNA, the CDR3 is TGTGCCAGCAGACGACCTTCGGGGTATGAGCAGTTCTTC. V gene TRBV7-9 combines with J gene TRBJ2-1; possible D gene TRBD2, 5 bases. V lost 6 bases and J lost 8, with 14 bases in between. Germline V lookup: CDR1 SEHNR, CDR2 FQNEAQ (reference sequence). The CDR3 is 13 residues long.

This clonotype was detected ten times or more. The V call is TRBV7-9, the J call TRBJ2-3; TRBD2 aligns across 11 bases. Trimming took 5 bases from V and 2 from J; bases not matched to a gene: 9. The CDR3 runs to 17 residues. Per germline, CDR1 SEHNR and CDR2 FQNEAQ (reference sequence). CDR3 residues: CASSPTGTSGVTDTQYF. DNA for the CDR3: TGTGCCAGCAGCCCCACCGGGACTAGCGGTGTCACAGATACGCAGTATTTT.

CDR3 loop: CAWSVADYSNQPQHF. CDR3 coding DNA: TGTGCCTGGAGTGTGGCAGATTATAGCAATCAGCCCCAGCATTTT. The V gene is TRBV30, the J gene TRBJ1-5; D is unclear. Trimming removed 0 bases from V and 0 bases from J, with 9 bases in between. Germline loops: CDR1 GTSNPN, CDR2 SVGIG (reference sequence). The CDR3 has 15 amino acids. Filled out from reference TRBV30 and TRBJ1-5, the complete variable domain reads SQTIHQWPATLVQPVGSPLSLECTVEGTSNPNLYWYRQAAGRGLQLLFYSVGIGQISSEVPQNLSASRPQDRQFILSSKKLLLSDSGFYLCAWSVADYSNQPQHFGDGTRLSIL.

This clonotype has a count of ten or more. The rearrangement uses TRBV7-8 and TRBJ2-5; D gene uncertain. V lost 7 bases, J lost 3 bases, and 12 bases lay in between. Germline V gene lookup returns CDR1 SGHVS and CDR2 FQNEAQ. The CDR3 length is 13 residues. CDR3 loop: CASNLGSEETQYF. Written as DNA, the CDR3 is TGTGCCAGCAACCTTGGAAGTGAAGAGACCCAGTACTTC.

This clonotype showed up many times. The genes are TRBV28 and TRBJ2-6; D possibly corresponds to TRBD2 (5 bases). The CDR3 consists of 16 residues. The germline V and J ends were trimmed by 7 bases and 0 bases, with 13 bases remaining between them. CDR1 is MDHEN, CDR2 SYDVKM, per germline. The CDR3 region is CASKGRRSSGANVLTF. In nucleotides, the CDR3 is TGTGCCAGCAAGGGCAGGAGGAGCTCTGGGGCCAACGTCCTGACTTTC. Full variable domain (rest looked up from reference TRBV28 and TRBJ2-6): DVKVTQSSRYLVKRTGEKVFLECVQDMDHENMFWYRQDPGLGLRLIYFSYDVKMKEKGDIPEGYSVSREKKERFSLILESASTNQTSMYLCASKGRRSSGANVLTFGAGSRLTVL.

This sequence joins TRBV28 and TRBJ2-5; D unresolved. The V end was cut by 5 bases, the J end by 8 bases, with 18 bases between. Germline CDR1 is MDHEN and CDR2 is SYDVKM. The CDR3 runs to 14 residues. The CDR3 reads CASSPRSIVLTQYF. In nucleotides, the CDR3 is TGTGCCAGCAGTCCTCGGTCGATAGTCTTAACCCAGTACTTC.

This chain uses TRBV18 with TRBJ2-5, with D maybe TRBD2 (6 bases). The CDR3 is 15 amino acids. Per the germline V gene, CDR1 is KGHSH and CDR2 is LQKENI. V dropped 3 bases and J dropped 0 bases, with 11 bases sitting between them. CDR3 loop: CASSPPAGYQETQYF. CDR3 in DNA: TGTGCCAGCTCACCCCCGGCGGGGTACCAAGAGACCCAGTACTTC.

The chain employs TRBV18 and TRBJ2-7; D ambiguous. V gave up 6 bases and J gave up 6 bases, with 24 bases separating them. Germline CDR1 reads KGHSH; CDR2 reads LQKENI. The CDR3 runs to 16 residues. The CDR3 protein is CASSQTRSGFSPEQYF. CDR3 nucleotide sequence: TGTGCCAGCTCCCAAACCCGATCTGGGTTCTCCCCCGAGCAGTACTTC.

This clonotype was seen ten or more times. The chain recombines TRBV10-3 with TRBJ2-5; no reliable D call. The CDR3 contains 15 residues. Germline V gene sequence: CDR1 ENHRY, CDR2 SYGVKD. V dropped 10 bases and J dropped 0 bases, with 18 bases sitting between them. The CDR3 coding sequence is TGTGCCACCTCCGATGCAGACAAGTACCAAGAGACCCAGTACTTC. Protein sequence: CATSDADKYQETQYF.

This clonotype appeared many times. The chain is built from TRBV11-2 and TRBJ2-7, with 7 bases lining up with TRBD1. The J segment lost 6 bases and the V segment lost 1 base, leaving 15 bases of the junction unmatched. This CDR3 has 17 residues. Germline values: CDR1 SGHAT, CDR2 FQNNGV. CDR3 bases: TGTGCCAGCAGCTTAGCCCCCAGGGGGAAGGTATTTGGCGAGCAGTACTTC. It encodes CASSLAPRGKVFGEQYF.

In this sample, this clonotype turned up a few times. The chain employs TRBV24-1 and TRBJ1-5, with D perhaps matching TRBD1 (6 bases). This CDR3 has 16 amino acids. Germline lookup yields CDR1 KGHDR and CDR2 SFDVKD. The V and J ends lost 4 bases and 2 bases respectively, with 14 bases between them. CDR3: CATSDNRELRNQPQHF. CDR3 in DNA: TGTGCCACCAGTGACAACAGGGAGTTGCGCAATCAGCCCCAGCATTTT.

The gene calls are TRBV29-1 and TRBJ1-1, with D possibly being TRBD1 (5 bases). Germline CDR1 reads SQVTM; CDR2 reads ANQGSEA. The CDR3 spans 12 residues. V lost 5 bases, J lost 0 bases, and 7 bases lay in between. CDR3 region: CSVWGMNTEAFF. In DNA, the CDR3 is TGCAGCGTTTGGGGGATGAACACTGAAGCTTTCTTT.

This clonotype was detected many times. The chain joins TRBV2 to TRBJ2-3; D remains unclear. Deletions cut 2 bases from V and 0 bases from J, with 9 bases between. Germline V gene lookup returns CDR1 SNHLY and CDR2 FYNNEI. The CDR3 runs 15 residues. The CDR3 reads CASSEWGTSTDTQYF. CDR3 sequence (DNA): TGTGCCAGCAGTGAATGGGGTACTAGCACAGATACGCAGTATTTT.

Ten or more counts support this clonotype. The rearrangement links TRBV20-1 to TRBJ2-3; 13 bases map to TRBD2. Germline V lookup: CDR1 DFQATT, CDR2 SNEGSKA (reference sequence). The J segment lost 9 bases and the V segment lost 5 bases, leaving 14 bases of the junction unmatched. This CDR3 is 16 amino acids long. The CDR3 DNA follows: TGCAGTGCTGAAAATGTCGGGACTAGCGGGATGTACACGCAGTATTTT. It specifies CSAENVGTSGMYTQYF.

This clonotype was observed a few times. The chain joins TRBV6-5 to TRBJ2-7; no clear D. Deletions cut 2 bases from V and 1 base from J, with 6 bases between. The CDR3 contains 13 residues. The germline CDR1 and CDR2 sequences are MNHEY and SVGAGI. CDR3 sequence: CASSYAASYEQYF. Here the CDR3 DNA reads TGTGCCAGCAGTTACGCAGCATCCTACGAGCAGTACTTC.

This clonotype was observed many times. This chain uses TRBV16 with TRBJ2-1; D gene ambiguous. Germline CDR1 reads KGHSY; CDR2 reads FQNENV. The CDR3 totals 11 residues. V lost 1 base, J lost 9 bases, and 4 bases lay in between. CDR3 residues: CASSQLFEQFF. CDR3 nucleotides: TGTGCCAGCAGCCAATTATTTGAGCAGTTCTTC. Full variable domain (outside the CDR3, taken from reference TRBV16 and TRBJ2-1): GEEVAQTPKHLVRGEGQKAKLYCAPIKGHSYVFWYQQVLKNEFKFLISFQNENVFDETGMPKERFSAKCLPNSPCSLEIQATKLEDSAVYFCASSQLFEQFFGPGTRLTVL.

This clonotype was seen a handful of times. The gene calls are TRBV20-1 and TRBJ2-2; 7 bases line up with TRBD1. The trim removed 6 bases at V and 7 bases at J, leaving 5 bases unmatched. This CDR3 spans 12 amino acids. Germline CDR1 and CDR2: DFQATT and SNEGSKA (reference sequence). The CDR3 loop reads CSARQGVGELFF. DNA of the CDR3: TGCAGTGCGCGACAGGGCGTCGGGGAGCTGTTTTTT.

This clonotype was counted at least ten times. This rearrangement joins TRBV7-9 to TRBJ1-3, with D perhaps TRBD1 (5 bases). Trimming removed 7 bases from V and 3 bases from J, with 7 bases in between. Germline V lookup: CDR1 SEHNR, CDR2 FQNEAQ (reference sequence). The CDR3 covers 12 residues. CDR3 loop: CASTGDGNTIYF. The CDR3 DNA follows: TGTGCCAGCACGGGGGATGGAAACACCATATATTTT.

The chain recombines TRBV6-2 or TRBV6-3 with TRBJ1-1, with D possibly matching TRBD1 (5 bases). The CDR3 has 13 amino acids. Germline loops: CDR1 MNHEY, CDR2 SVGEGT. The V end lost 5 bases, the J end lost 5 bases, and 12 bases lay between the germline ends. For the CDR3, the DNA is TGTGCCAGCAGTCGACAGAGTGGGACTGAAGCTTTCTTT. This gives the protein CASSRQSGTEAFF.

The gene calls are TRBV12-3 or TRBV12-4 and TRBJ2-3; TRBD2 matches 8 bases. V dropped 6 bases and J dropped 6; count of bases not matched to a gene: 8. The length of the CDR3 is 14 residues. CDR3 region: CASRNGLASDTQYF. The CDR3 coding sequence is TGTGCCAGCAGAAATGGACTAGCAAGTGATACGCAGTATTTT.

This clonotype was counted between two and nine times. V usage is TRBV4-2 and J usage is TRBJ2-3; 10 positions match TRBD2. Germline values: CDR1 LGHNA, CDR2 YNFKEQ. V dropped 6 bases and J dropped 0; count of bases not matched to a gene: 12. There are 18 residues in the CDR3. The CDR3 DNA follows: TGTGCCAGCAGACGAGCGCCTAGCGGGGGACCTAGCACAGATACGCAGTATTTT. Translating gives CASRRAPSGGPSTDTQYF.

This clonotype showed up many times. The chain uses TRBV7-9 and TRBJ1-2; D is unresolved. CDR1 is SEHNR, CDR2 FQNEAQ, per germline (reference sequence). V lost 5 bases, J lost 7 bases, and 20 bases lay in between. The CDR3 contains 15 residues. The CDR3 protein is CASSETSGLRSGYTF. The CDR3 region has the DNA TGTGCCAGCAGCGAGACTTCTGGGCTCAGGAGTGGCTACACCTTC.

The chain carries TRBV20-1 and TRBJ2-6; D may match TRBD1 or TRBD2 (5 bases each). The CDR3 consists of 17 residues. The germline V gene encodes CDR1 DFQATT and CDR2 SNEGSKA (reference sequence). The V end lost 3 bases, the J end lost 0 bases, and 15 bases lay between the germline ends. The CDR3 reads CSARMGPVNSGANVLTF. The CDR3 coding sequence is TGCAGTGCTAGGATGGGACCGGTTAACTCTGGGGCCAACGTCCTGACTTTC.

This clonotype was counted between two and nine times. V and J are TRBV28 and TRBJ2-7, with a weak D call TRBD2 (5 bases). The V gene's germline CDR1 is MDHEN and CDR2 SYDVKM. This CDR3 comprises 13 residues. V was shortened by 1 base and J by 7 bases, with 11 bases between the two germline ends. CDR3 residues: CASSLSGFREQYF. Written as DNA, the CDR3 is TGTGCCAGCAGTTTATCGGGATTTCGGGAGCAGTACTTC.

Ten or more counts support this clonotype. V is TRBV5-6 and J is TRBJ1-5; D is undetermined. Germline V gives CDR1 SGHDT, CDR2 YYEEEE. This CDR3 contains 16 residues. Trimming took 0 bases from V and 2 from J, leaving 12 bases between them. CDR3 protein: CASSLVHREGNQPQHF. The CDR3 coding sequence is TGTGCCAGCAGCTTGGTTCACCGCGAGGGCAATCAGCCCCAGCATTTT.

This clonotype was seen ten or more times. The rearrangement uses TRBV3-1 and TRBJ1-1; no clear D. This CDR3 is built from 14 residues. V was pared by 5 bases and J by 4 bases, with 14 bases between. Germline V gives CDR1 LGHDT, CDR2 YNNKEL (reference sequence). The CDR3: CASSSRDSSTEAFF. The CDR3 DNA reads as TGTGCCAGCAGCAGCCGGGATTCGAGCACTGAAGCTTTCTTT.

The CDR3 sequence is CSALPSGGRREKLFF. The DNA for the CDR3 is TGCAGCGCACTACCCTCAGGGGGGCGGCGGGAAAAACTGTTTTTT. J is TRBJ1-4 and V is TRBV29-1; 7 positions match TRBD1. J gave up 8 bases and V 7 bases, and 16 bases lay outside the gene matches. The CDR3 contains 15 residues. The V gene's germline CDR1 is SQVTM and CDR2 ANQGSEA.

This clonotype was counted a few times. The genes are TRBV29-1 and TRBJ1-1; D might be TRBD1 (5 bases). The CDR3 extends over 12 amino acids. The germline gives CDR1 SQVTM, CDR2 ANQGSEA. V was cut by 3 bases and J by 10 bases, with 15 bases left in between. The CDR3 is CSVEKSRDVAFF. The DNA of the CDR3 is TGCAGCGTTGAGAAGTCCCGGGACGTAGCTTTCTTT.

This clonotype was seen a handful of times. The chain links TRBV19 to TRBJ2-4, with TRBD1 matching 9 bases. The CDR3 has 16 residues. Germline V gives CDR1 LNHDA, CDR2 SQIVND (reference sequence). V trimming: 1 base; J trimming: 6 bases; junction bases outside the gene matches: 7. For the CDR3, the DNA is TGTGCCAGTAGTATAGCCCTACAGGGGGCGGGAAACATTCAGTACTTC. This encodes CASSIALQGAGNIQYF.

The rearrangement joins TRBV7-2 to TRBJ1-2; 9 bases map to TRBD1. CDR1 SGHTA and CDR2 FQGNSA come from the germline V gene. There are 18 residues in the CDR3. Trimming removed 3 bases from V and 7 bases from J; junction bases left unmatched: 18. The CDR3 protein is CASSLGRGQGISDGGYTF. The CDR3 region has the DNA TGTGCCAGCAGCTTGGGGAGGGGACAGGGTATATCGGACGGTGGCTACACCTTC.

J is TRBJ2-5 and V is TRBV19; TRBD1 is a possible D gene (6 bases). This CDR3 spans 14 amino acids. The germline V gene has CDR1 LNHDA and CDR2 SQIVND (reference sequence). The germline V and J ends were trimmed by 9 bases and 2 bases, with 16 bases remaining between them. The CDR3 region is CASTPGDKQETQYF. In DNA, the CDR3 is TGTGCCAGCACCCCAGGGGATAAACAAGAGACCCAGTACTTC.

CDR3 region: CASSKGVSGANVLTF. Here the CDR3 DNA reads TGTGCCAGCAGCAAAGGGGTCTCTGGGGCCAACGTCCTGACTTTC. The chain has TRBV7-2 and TRBJ2-6, with D possibly being TRBD1 (5 bases). CDR1 is SGHTA and CDR2 is FQGNSA in the germline V gene. V was cut by 5 bases and J by 0 bases, with 8 bases left in between. The CDR3 loop spans 15 amino acids.